This T cell receptor beta chain was recorded in a study of shared clonotypes between healthy human individuals. Findings and caveats of the study: Non-shared clonotypes had lower generation probabilities than clonotypes shared by all four sorted-subset donors.

CDR1 is ENHRY, CDR2 SYGVKD, per germline. The CDR3 length is 15 residues. V lost 10 bases, J lost 4 bases, and 21 bases lay in between. Only one count was recorded for this clone. The antigen is unknown. Produced via immunoSEQ multiplex PCR; TCRdb's table is partial and in-frame only. The profile shows roughly 2.6 million clones, 85% to 95% of them singletons. The sequencing sample was made of naive CD4+ T cells sorted from blood. The subset is: CD45RA+ positively selected. The chain links TRBV10-3 to TRBJ2-3, with a possible D match to TRBD1 (7 bases). The receptor was derived from a man younger than 35 in good health. The CDR3 DNA reads as TGTGCCACCTGCCCGCAAAGCAGGGGGGCAGATACGCAGTATTTT. Amino acids: CATCPQSRGADTQYF.